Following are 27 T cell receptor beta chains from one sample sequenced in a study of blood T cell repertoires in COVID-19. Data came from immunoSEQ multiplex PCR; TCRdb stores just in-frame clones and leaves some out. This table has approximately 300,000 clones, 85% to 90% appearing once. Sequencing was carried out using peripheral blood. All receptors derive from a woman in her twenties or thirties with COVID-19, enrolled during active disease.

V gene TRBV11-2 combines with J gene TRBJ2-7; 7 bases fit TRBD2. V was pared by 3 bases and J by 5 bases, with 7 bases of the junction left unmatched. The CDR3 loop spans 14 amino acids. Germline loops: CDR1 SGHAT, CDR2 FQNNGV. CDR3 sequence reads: CASSLGGFIDEQYV. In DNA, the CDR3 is TGTGCCAGCAGCTTGGGGGGGTTTATCGACGAGCAGTACGTC.

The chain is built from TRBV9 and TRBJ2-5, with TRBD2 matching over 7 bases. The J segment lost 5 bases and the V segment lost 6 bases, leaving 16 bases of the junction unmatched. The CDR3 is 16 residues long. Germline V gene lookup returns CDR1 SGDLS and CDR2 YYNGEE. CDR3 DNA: TGTGCCAGCACCCCGGGAGGAGGCGGCTGGGGGGAGACCCAGTACTTC. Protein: CASTPGGGGWGETQYF.

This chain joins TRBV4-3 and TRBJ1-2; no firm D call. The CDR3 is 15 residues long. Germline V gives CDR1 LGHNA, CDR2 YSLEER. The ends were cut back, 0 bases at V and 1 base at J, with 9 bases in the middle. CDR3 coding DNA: TGCGCCAGCAGCCAAGATCTGGGAGGTAACTATGGCTACACCTTC. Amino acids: CASSQDLGGNYGYTF.

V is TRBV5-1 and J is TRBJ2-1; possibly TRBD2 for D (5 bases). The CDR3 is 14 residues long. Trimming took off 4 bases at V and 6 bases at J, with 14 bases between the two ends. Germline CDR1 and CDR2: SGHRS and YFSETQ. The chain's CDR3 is CASSPGLRVNEQFF. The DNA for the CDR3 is TGCGCCAGCAGCCCCGGACTTAGGGTCAATGAGCAGTTCTTC. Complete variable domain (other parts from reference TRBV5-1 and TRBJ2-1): KAGVTQTPRYLIKTRGQQVTLSCSPISGHRSVSWYQQTPGQGLQFLFEYFSETQRNKGNFPGRFSGRQFSNSRSEMNVSTLELGDSALYLCASSPGLRVNEQFFGPGTRLTVL.

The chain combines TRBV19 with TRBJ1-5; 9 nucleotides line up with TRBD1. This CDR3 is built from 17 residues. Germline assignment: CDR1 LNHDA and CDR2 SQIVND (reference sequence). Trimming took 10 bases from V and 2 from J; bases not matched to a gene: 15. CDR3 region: CATYYGTGTGRNQPQHF. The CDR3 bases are TGTGCCACATACTATGGGACAGGGACGGGGCGCAATCAGCCCCAGCATTTT.

The CDR3 sequence: CASSLGTSNSPLHF. For the CDR3, the DNA is TGTGCCAGCAGCTTGGGAACTAGTAATTCACCCCTCCACTTT. This chain links TRBV5-4 with TRBJ1-6; unclear D gene. CDR3 length: 14 amino acids. Germline-derived CDR1 and CDR2 are SGHNT and YYREEE (reference sequence). Trimming stripped 0 bases from V and 6 bases from J, with 7 bases between.

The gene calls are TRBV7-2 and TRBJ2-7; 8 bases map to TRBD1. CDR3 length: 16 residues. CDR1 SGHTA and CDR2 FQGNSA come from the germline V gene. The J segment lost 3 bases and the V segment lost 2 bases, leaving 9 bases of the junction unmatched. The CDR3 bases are TGTGCCAGCAGCTTAATTCTGGGGACAGGCCACTACGAGCAGTACTTC. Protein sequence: CASSLILGTGHYEQYF.

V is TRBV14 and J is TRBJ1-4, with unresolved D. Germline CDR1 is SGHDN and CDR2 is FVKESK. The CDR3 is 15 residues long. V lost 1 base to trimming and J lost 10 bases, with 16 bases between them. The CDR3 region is CASSQARGPQGKLFF. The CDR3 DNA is TGTGCCAGCAGCCAAGCTCGAGGGCCACAAGGAAAACTGTTTTTT.

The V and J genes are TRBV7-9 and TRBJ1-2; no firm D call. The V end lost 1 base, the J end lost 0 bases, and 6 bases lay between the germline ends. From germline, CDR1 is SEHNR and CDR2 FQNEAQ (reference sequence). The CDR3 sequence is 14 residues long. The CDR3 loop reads CASSLGSANYGYTF. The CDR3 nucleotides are TGTGCCAGCAGCTTAGGATCAGCTAACTATGGCTACACCTTC.

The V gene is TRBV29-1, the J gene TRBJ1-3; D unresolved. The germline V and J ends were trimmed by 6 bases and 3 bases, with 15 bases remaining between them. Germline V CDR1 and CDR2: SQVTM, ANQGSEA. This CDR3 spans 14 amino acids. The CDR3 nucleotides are TGCAGCGTCCTCCCTGGGCAGTATGGAAACACCATATATTTT. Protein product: CSVLPGQYGNTIYF. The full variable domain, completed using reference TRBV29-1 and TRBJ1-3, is SAVISQKPSRDICQRGTSLTIQCQVDSQVTMMFWYRQQPGQSLTLIATANQGSEATYESGFVIDKFPISRPNLTFSTLTVSNMSPEDSSIYLCSVLPGQYGNTIYFGEGSWLTVV.

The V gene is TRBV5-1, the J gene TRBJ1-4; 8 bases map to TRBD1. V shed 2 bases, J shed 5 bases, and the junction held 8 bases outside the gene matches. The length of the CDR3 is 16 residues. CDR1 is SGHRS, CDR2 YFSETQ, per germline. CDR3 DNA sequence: TGCGCCAGCAGCTTAGTACCGGGACAGGAGAATGAAAAACTGTTTTTT. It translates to CASSLVPGQENEKLFF.

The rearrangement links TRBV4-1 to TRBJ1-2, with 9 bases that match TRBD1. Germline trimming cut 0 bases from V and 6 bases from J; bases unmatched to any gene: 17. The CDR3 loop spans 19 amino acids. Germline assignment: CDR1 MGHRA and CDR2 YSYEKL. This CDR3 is CASSQDSGGTGFLGDGYTF. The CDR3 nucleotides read TGCGCCAGCAGCCAAGATTCGGGAGGGACAGGGTTTTTAGGAGATGGCTACACCTTC.

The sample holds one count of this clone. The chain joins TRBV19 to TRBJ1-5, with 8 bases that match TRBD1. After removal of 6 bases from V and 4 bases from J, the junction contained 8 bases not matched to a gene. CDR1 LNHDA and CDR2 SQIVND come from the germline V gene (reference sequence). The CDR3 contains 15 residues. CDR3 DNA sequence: TGTGCCAGTAGGGCAGGGGGCCCCCTAAATCAGCCCCAGCATTTT. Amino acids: CASRAGGPLNQPQHF.

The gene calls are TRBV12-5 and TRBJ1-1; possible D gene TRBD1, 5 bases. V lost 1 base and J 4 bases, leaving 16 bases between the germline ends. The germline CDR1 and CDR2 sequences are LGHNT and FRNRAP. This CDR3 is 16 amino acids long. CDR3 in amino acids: CASGLGRTIEGTEAFF. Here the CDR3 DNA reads TGTGCTAGTGGTTTGGGCCGGACAATCGAAGGCACTGAAGCTTTCTTT.

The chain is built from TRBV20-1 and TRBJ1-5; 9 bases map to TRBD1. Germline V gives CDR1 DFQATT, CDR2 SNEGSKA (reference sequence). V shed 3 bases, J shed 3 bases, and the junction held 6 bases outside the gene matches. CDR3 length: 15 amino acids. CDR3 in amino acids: CSASRGTGNNQPQHF. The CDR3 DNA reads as TGCAGTGCTAGTAGGGGGACAGGGAACAATCAGCCCCAGCATTTT.

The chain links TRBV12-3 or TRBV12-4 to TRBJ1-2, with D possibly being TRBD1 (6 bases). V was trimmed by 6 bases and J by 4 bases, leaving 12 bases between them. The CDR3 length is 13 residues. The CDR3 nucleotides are TGTGCCAGCAGCCCGACAGGTTTCTATGGCTACACCTTC. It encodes CASSPTGFYGYTF.

CDR3 in DNA: TGTGCCAGCAGTGAAAGGGTCAGGGCTTTCGTCTACACCTTC. This sequence encodes CASSERVRAFVYTF. This rearrangement joins TRBV6-1 to TRBJ1-2; D is perhaps TRBD1 (5 bases). CDR1 is MNHNS and CDR2 is SASEGT in the germline V gene. The CDR3 spans 14 residues. Trimming shortened V by 2 bases and J by 10 bases, and 17 bases separated the two germline ends.

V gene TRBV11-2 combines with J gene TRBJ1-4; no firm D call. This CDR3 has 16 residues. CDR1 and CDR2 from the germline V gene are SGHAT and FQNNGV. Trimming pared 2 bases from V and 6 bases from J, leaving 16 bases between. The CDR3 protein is CASSLHLRQADEKLFF. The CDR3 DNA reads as TGTGCCAGCAGCTTACATTTACGTCAGGCTGATGAAAAACTGTTTTTT. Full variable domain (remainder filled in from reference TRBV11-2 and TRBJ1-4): EAGVAQSPRYKIIEKRQSVAFWCNPISGHATLYWYQQILGQGPKLLIQFQNNGVVDDSQLPKDRFSAERLKGVDSTLKIQPAKLEDSAVYLCASSLHLRQADEKLFFGSGTQLSVL.

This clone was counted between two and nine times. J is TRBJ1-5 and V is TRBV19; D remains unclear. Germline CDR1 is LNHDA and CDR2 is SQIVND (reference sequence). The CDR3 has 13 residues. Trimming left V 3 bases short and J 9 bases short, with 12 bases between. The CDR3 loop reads CASSITPWWPQHF. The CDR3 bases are TGTGCCAGTAGTATCACACCCTGGTGGCCCCAGCATTTT. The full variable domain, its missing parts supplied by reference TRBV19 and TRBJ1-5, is DGGITQSPKYLFRKEGQNVTLSCEQNLNHDAMYWYRQDPGQGLRLIYYSQIVNDFQKGDIAEGYSVSREKKESFPLTVTSAQKNPTAFYLCASSITPWWPQHFGDGTRLSIL.

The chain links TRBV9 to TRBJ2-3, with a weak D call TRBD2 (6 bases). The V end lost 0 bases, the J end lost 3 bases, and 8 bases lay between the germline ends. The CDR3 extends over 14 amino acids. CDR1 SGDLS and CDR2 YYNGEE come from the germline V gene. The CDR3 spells CASSVEGTTDTQYF. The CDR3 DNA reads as TGTGCCAGCAGCGTAGAAGGGACTACAGATACGCAGTATTTT.

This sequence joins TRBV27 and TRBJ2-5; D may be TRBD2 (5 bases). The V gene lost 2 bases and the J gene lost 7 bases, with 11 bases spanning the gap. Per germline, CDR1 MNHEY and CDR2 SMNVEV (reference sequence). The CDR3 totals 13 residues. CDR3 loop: CASSLATEGTQYF. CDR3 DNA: TGTGCCAGCAGTTTAGCGACCGAGGGGACCCAGTACTTC.

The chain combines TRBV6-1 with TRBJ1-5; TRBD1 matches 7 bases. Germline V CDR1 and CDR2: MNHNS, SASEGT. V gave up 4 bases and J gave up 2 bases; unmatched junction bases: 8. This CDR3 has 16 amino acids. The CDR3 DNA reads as TGTGCCAGCAGTGCCTTGACAGGGATTGGCAATCAGCCCCAGCATTTT. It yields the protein CASSALTGIGNQPQHF.

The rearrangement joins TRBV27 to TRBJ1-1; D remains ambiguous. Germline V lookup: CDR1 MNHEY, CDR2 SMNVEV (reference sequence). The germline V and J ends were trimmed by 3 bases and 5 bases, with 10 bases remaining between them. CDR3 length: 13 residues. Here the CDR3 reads CASSFSGITEAFF. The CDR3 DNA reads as TGTGCCAGCAGTTTTTCGGGGATAACTGAAGCTTTCTTT.

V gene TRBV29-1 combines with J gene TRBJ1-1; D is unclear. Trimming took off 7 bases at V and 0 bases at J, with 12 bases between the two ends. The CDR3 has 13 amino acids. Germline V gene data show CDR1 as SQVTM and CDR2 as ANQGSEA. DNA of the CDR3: TGCAGCGGAGACATAAACATGAACACTGAAGCTTTCTTT. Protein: CSGDINMNTEAFF.

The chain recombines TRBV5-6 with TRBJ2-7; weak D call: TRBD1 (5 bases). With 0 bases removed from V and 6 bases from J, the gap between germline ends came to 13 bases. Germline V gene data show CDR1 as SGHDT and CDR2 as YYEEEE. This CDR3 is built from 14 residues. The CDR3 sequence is CASSLAAGFFEQYV. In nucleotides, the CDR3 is TGTGCCAGCAGCTTGGCCGCAGGGTTTTTCGAGCAGTACGTC.

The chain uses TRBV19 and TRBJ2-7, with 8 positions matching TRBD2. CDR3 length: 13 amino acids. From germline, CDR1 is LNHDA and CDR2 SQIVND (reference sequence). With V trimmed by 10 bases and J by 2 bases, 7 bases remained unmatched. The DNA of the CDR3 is TGTGCCACCTCTTCGGGGGGGGCCTACGAGCAGTACTTC. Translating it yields CATSSGGAYEQYF.

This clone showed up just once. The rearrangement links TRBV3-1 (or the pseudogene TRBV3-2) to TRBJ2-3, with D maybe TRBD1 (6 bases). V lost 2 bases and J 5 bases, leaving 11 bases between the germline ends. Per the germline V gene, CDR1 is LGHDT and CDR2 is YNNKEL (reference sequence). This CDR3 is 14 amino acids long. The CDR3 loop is CASSQTQGQDTQYF. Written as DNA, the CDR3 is TGTGCCAGCAGCCAAACGCAGGGGCAAGATACGCAGTATTTT.